This T cell receptor (beta chain) was sequenced in a study of Ad26.COV2.S vaccination and SARS-CoV-2 variants. In the study overall: Intramuscularly, Ad26.COV2.S was given either once or twice, 56 days apart. Study results and limitations: Non-spike TCR breadth was similar in vaccine and placebo recipients. TCR breadth and depth estimates may have understated total T cell responses.

This sample's treatment: roughly 18 received Ad26.COV2.S at low or high dose, single or two shots; about 5 received placebo; per-sample allocation not given. Repertoires come from day 63 after the first vaccine or placebo injection. An 18-55-year-old adult in Boston served as donor. Of note for this clone: The target antigen is unknown.

The assay was immunoSEQ multiplex PCR, and TCRdb's table has in-frame clones only and misses some. The repertoire includes 350,000 to 450,000 clones, roughly 90% of them detected once, and around 1.8% sits in the top ten. The CDR3 is 12 residues long. CDR1 and CDR2 (germline): SGHTA, FQGNSA. V was cut by 3 bases and J by 5 bases, with 5 bases left in between. This clonotype was sampled from a person aged 18-60 years who received the Ad26.COV2.S COVID-19 vaccine or a placebo. The V and J genes are TRBV7-2 and TRBJ1-5; no firm D call. Here the sequenced sample was peripheral blood, taken in a trial of Ad26.COV2.S vaccine versus placebo. This CDR3 is CASSLVDQPQHF. Here the CDR3 DNA reads TGTGCCAGCAGCTTGGTCGATCAGCCCCAGCATTTT.